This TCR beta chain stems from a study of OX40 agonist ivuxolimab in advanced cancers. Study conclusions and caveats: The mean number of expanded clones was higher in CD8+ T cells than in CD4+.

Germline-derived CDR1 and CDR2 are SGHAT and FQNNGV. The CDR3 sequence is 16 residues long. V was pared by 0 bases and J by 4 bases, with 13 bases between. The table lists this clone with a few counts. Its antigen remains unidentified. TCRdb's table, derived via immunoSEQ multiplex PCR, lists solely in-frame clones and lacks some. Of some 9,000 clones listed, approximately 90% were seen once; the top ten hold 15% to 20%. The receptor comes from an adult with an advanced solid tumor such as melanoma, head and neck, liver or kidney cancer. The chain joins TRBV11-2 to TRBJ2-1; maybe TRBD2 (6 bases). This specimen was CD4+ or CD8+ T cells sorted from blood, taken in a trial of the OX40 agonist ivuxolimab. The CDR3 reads CASSLEWGEEYNEQFF. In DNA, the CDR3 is TGTGCCAGCAGCTTAGAATGGGGGGAGGAGTACAATGAGCAGTTCTTC.